Listed below are T cell receptor beta chains from one sample, sequenced in a study of T cells in lung cancer brain metastases. Using immunoSEQ multiplex PCR, the repertoire was profiled, and TCRdb retains in-frame clones only, with some absent. The sample includes 5,000 to 8,000 clones, 86% of them seen just once. The sample comprised tumor tissue from the primary lung tumor. All receptors come from a man over 45 with non-small cell lung cancer. The CDR3 runs from the conserved cysteine through the conserved F or W. The D gene is left open where the match is weak. Some rows have no size entry. The others give once, few or many, or a class for an expanded clone.

>TRBV6-5|-|TRBJ1-2|-
CASSYEADYGYTF
TGTGCCAGCAGTTACGAGGCGGACTATGGCTACACCTTC
>TRBV30|-|TRBJ2-5|-
CAWSEAVAVQETQYF
TGTGCCTGGAGTGAGGCCGTAGCAGTCCAAGAGACCCAGTACTTC
>TRBV6-4|TRBD2|TRBJ2-3|-
CASSAKTSGVDTQYF
TGTGCCAGCAGTGCCAAGACTAGCGGGGTAGATACGCAGTATTTT
>TRBV4-3|TRBD2|TRBJ2-1|-
CASSQDHASGGANEQFF
TGCGCCAGCAGCCAAGATCATGCCAGCGGGGGGGCAAATGAGCAGTTCTTC
>TRBV11-3|-|TRBJ2-1|once
CASSSRGGEQFF
TGTGCCAGCAGCTCCCGTGGCGGTGAGCAGTTCTTC
>TRBV9|TRBD1|TRBJ1-1|-
CASSGDRGSSEAFF
TGTGCCAGCAGTGGGGACAGGGGATCTTCTGAAGCTTTCTTT
>TRBV6-5|TRBD1|TRBJ2-7|-
CASSQTGGVYEQYF
TGTGCCAGCAGCCAAACAGGGGGCGTTTACGAGCAGTACTTC
>TRBV6-1|TRBD2|TRBJ2-5|-
CASTLRTSGQETQYF
TGTGCCAGCACCCTGAGGACTAGCGGGCAAGAGACCCAGTACTTC
>TRBV7-9|-|TRBJ1-2|-
CASSLGVKGNYGYTF
TGTGCCAGCAGCTTAGGCGTCAAGGGAAACTATGGCTACACCTTC
>TRBV27|TRBD1|TRBJ1-5|once
CASSAQGTYQPQHF
TGTGCCAGCAGTGCACAGGGGACCTACCAGCCCCAGCATTTT
>TRBV7-9|TRBD2|TRBJ2-3|-
CASSSSGVTDTQYF
TGTGCCAGCAGCTCTAGCGGGGTTACAGATACGCAGTATTTT
>TRBV18|-|TRBJ2-1|-
CASSPFQEKNNEQFF
TGTGCCAGCTCACCTTTTCAGGAGAAGAACAATGAGCAGTTCTTC
>TRBV5-1|-|TRBJ1-5|once
CASSSAPDQPQHF
TGCGCCAGCAGCTCCGCACCCGATCAGCCCCAGCATTTT
>TRBV5-6|-|TRBJ1-3|-
CASSLLVSGNTIYF
TGTGCCAGCAGCTTGTTGGTTTCGGGAAACACCATATATTTT
>TRBV27|-|TRBJ2-3|-
CASSKTHLNTDTQYF
TGTGCCAGCAGCAAGACCCACCTCAACACAGATACGCAGTATTTT
>TRBV5-4|TRBD2|TRBJ2-1|-
CASSFGSRGGATEQFF
TGTGCCAGCAGCTTTGGCAGTCGCGGGGGGGCTACCGAGCAGTTCTTC
>TRBV4-2|-|TRBJ2-3|once
CASSQDGGYTQYF
TGTGCCAGCAGCCAAGACGGGGGATATACGCAGTATTTT
>TRBV9|-|TRBJ1-1|-
CASSASGWGRVAEAFF
TGTGCCAGCAGCGCCAGCGGGTGGGGGCGCGTCGCTGAAGCTTTCTTT
>TRBV11-2|-|TRBJ1-1|-
CASSLVRVNTEAFF
TGTGCCAGCAGCTTGGTCAGGGTGAACACTGAAGCTTTCTTT
>TRBV7-9|-|TRBJ1-4|-
CASSFLVEGEKLFF
TGTGCCAGCAGCTTTTTGGTGGAGGGTGAAAAACTGTTTTTT
>TRBV2|TRBD1|TRBJ2-7|few
CATRQGTYEQYF
TGTGCCACCCGACAGGGAACCTACGAGCAGTACTTC
>TRBV27|-|TRBJ2-1|-
CASSLNGIQAYSYNEQFF
TGTGCCAGCAGTTTGAACGGCATCCAAGCGTACTCCTACAATGAGCAGTTCTTC
>TRBV19|-|TRBJ1-5|-
CASSDRGTLSNQPQHF
TGTGCCAGTAGTGATCGTGGGACACTTAGCAATCAGCCCCAGCATTTT
>TRBV10-3|-|TRBJ1-1|few
CAISVYRDTEAFF
TGTGCCATCAGTGTGTACAGGGACACTGAAGCTTTCTTT
>TRBV7-8|-|TRBJ1-1|-
CASSSSGNTEAFF
TGTGCCAGCAGCTCCTCAGGGAACACTGAAGCTTTCTTT
>TRBV6-5|TRBD2|TRBJ2-3|-
CASGTSPYTQYF
TGTGCCAGCGGGACTAGCCCCTATACGCAGTATTTT
>TRBV4-1|-|TRBJ1-1|few
CASSQDPGTANTEAFF
TGCGCCAGCAGCCAAGATCCGGGAACGGCGAACACTGAAGCTTTCTTT
>TRBV7-8|TRBD1|TRBJ1-1|-
CASSTPDRVGTEAFF
TGTGCCAGCAGCACTCCAGACAGGGTTGGCACTGAAGCTTTCTTT
>TRBV4-1|-|TRBJ2-3|-
CASSQSLDGTDTQYF
TGCGCCAGCAGCCAATCGCTGGACGGCACAGATACGCAGTATTTT
>TRBV27|-|TRBJ2-7|few
CASSWLGAEQYF
TGTGCCAGCAGTTGGCTTGGGGCCGAGCAGTACTTC
>TRBV29-1|-|TRBJ2-3|-
CSVTVDLTDTQYF
TGCAGCGTTACAGTCGACCTTACAGATACGCAGTATTTT
>TRBV6-5|-|TRBJ2-3|-
CASSYSYSGRNTQYF
TGTGCCAGCAGTTACTCGTATTCGGGGCGGAATACGCAGTATTTT
>TRBV30|TRBD1|TRBJ1-3|once
CATGQTGNTIYF
TGTGCCACGGGACAGACTGGAAACACCATATATTTT
>TRBV18|-|TRBJ1-3|-
CASSPPANSGNTIYF
TGTGCCAGCTCACCACCGGCGAACTCTGGAAACACCATATATTTT
>TRBV6-5|TRBD1|TRBJ2-3|-
CASSRQGANTQYF
TGTGCCAGCAGTAGACAGGGGGCAAATACGCAGTATTTT
>TRBV4-2|-|TRBJ1-1|-
CTSSQESRNTEAFF
TGTACCAGCAGCCAAGAGTCAAGGAACACTGAAGCTTTCTTT
>TRBV7-9|TRBD2|TRBJ2-3|-
CASSPRGVQADTQYF
TGTGCCAGCAGCCCCCGGGGGGTTCAGGCAGATACGCAGTATTTT
>TRBV19|-|TRBJ1-2|-
CASQPGTTNNYGYTF
TGTGCCAGCCAACCCGGGACTACGAATAACTATGGCTACACCTTC
>TRBV18|TRBD2|TRBJ2-7|-
CASSLGTSGGEQYF
TGTGCCAGCTCACTTGGGACTAGCGGGGGCGAGCAGTACTTC
>TRBV7-8|-|TRBJ2-2|-
CASSPLRTIDNTGELFF
TGTGCCAGCAGCCCGTTGAGGACCATCGACAACACCGGGGAGCTGTTTTTT
>TRBV10-1|-|TRBJ1-4|-
CASSESSANEKLFF
TGCGCCAGCAGTGAGTCGTCAGCTAATGAAAAACTGTTTTTT
>TRBV30|-|TRBJ1-4|-
CAWRQQNEKLFF
TGTGCCTGGAGGCAGCAGAATGAAAAACTGTTTTTT
>TRBV7-2|-|TRBJ1-4|once
CASSIDGGEKLFF
TGTGCCAGCAGCATAGATGGTGGGGAAAAACTGTTTTTT
>TRBV9|-|TRBJ2-2|-
CASRPSAGELFF
TGTGCCAGCAGACCTAGCGCCGGGGAGCTGTTTTTT
>TRBV30|-|TRBJ1-2|-
CTWSVSRGNFNYGYTF
TGTACCTGGAGTGTAAGCAGGGGAAACTTTAACTATGGCTACACCTTC
>TRBV6-5|-|TRBJ2-3|-
CASSLQGITDTQYF
TGTGCCAGCAGTTTGCAGGGAATCACAGATACGCAGTATTTT
>TRBV27|-|TRBJ1-5|-
CASSSGPSGNQPQHF
TGTGCCAGCAGTTCCGGGCCATCGGGCAATCAGCCCCAGCATTTT
>TRBV4-1|-|TRBJ2-1|-
CASSQEEKGREQFF
TGCGCCAGCAGCCAGGAGGAGAAGGGGCGTGAGCAGTTCTTC
>TRBV7-8|-|TRBJ2-2|-
CASSLYGAENTGELFF
TGTGCCAGCAGCTTATATGGGGCGGAGAACACCGGGGAGCTGTTTTTT
>TRBV7-9|-|TRBJ1-4|-
CASSLAIGGSKLFF
TGTGCCAGCAGCTTAGCGATAGGGGGAAGTAAACTGTTTTTT
>TRBV5-6|-|TRBJ1-5|once
CASSSPLTTGYSNQPQHF
TGTGCCAGCAGCTCGCCGTTGACTACAGGTTATAGCAATCAGCCCCAGCATTTT
>TRBV27|-|TRBJ2-3|-
CASSSGVVDTQYF
TGTGCCAGCAGTTCAGGGGTAGTAGATACGCAGTATTTT
>TRBV11-1|-|TRBJ2-1|-
CASSLDGALFF
TGTGCCAGCAGCTTAGACGGGGCTCTATTCTTC
>TRBV7-2|-|TRBJ2-2|-
CASSFGPRELFF
TGTGCCAGCAGCTTTGGGCCCAGGGAGCTGTTTTTT
>TRBV2|-|TRBJ2-7|-
CASRSDKAGYEQYF
TGTGCCAGCAGATCGGACAAGGCCGGGTACGAGCAGTACTTC
>TRBV18|TRBD1|TRBJ2-3|-
CASSTGADTQYF
TGTGCCAGCTCAACAGGGGCAGATACGCAGTATTTT
>TRBV9|-|TRBJ1-2|-
CASSVTPDRNYGYTF
TGTGCCAGCAGCGTGACCCCGGACAGAAACTATGGCTACACCTTC